This T cell receptor beta chain was retrieved from a study of blood T cell repertoires in COVID-19. Study-wide background: Acute and convalescent COVID-19 samples came from the United States, Italy and Spain. Nucleic acid was either cDNA or gDNA, and it came from T cells, B-cell-depleted T cells, or PBMCs.

This clone was seen just once. Unmatched junction bases numbered 1, after V lost 6 bases and J lost 1 base. CDR1 is MNHEY, CDR2 SVGAGI, per germline. This CDR3 spans 13 amino acids. Sequenced by immunoSEQ multiplex PCR; TCRdb stores in-frame clones only, minus some. The sample lists approximately 81,000 clones; roughly four fifths were seen once. This TCR was recovered from a human donor in a cohort sampled during active COVID-19. The sample taken for sequencing was peripheral blood. This chain links TRBV6-5 with TRBJ2-7; 9 bases fit TRBD1. CDR3 sequence (DNA): TGTGCCAGCAGGACAGGGGGGTCCTACGAGCAGTACTTC. The encoded protein is CASRTGGSYEQYF.